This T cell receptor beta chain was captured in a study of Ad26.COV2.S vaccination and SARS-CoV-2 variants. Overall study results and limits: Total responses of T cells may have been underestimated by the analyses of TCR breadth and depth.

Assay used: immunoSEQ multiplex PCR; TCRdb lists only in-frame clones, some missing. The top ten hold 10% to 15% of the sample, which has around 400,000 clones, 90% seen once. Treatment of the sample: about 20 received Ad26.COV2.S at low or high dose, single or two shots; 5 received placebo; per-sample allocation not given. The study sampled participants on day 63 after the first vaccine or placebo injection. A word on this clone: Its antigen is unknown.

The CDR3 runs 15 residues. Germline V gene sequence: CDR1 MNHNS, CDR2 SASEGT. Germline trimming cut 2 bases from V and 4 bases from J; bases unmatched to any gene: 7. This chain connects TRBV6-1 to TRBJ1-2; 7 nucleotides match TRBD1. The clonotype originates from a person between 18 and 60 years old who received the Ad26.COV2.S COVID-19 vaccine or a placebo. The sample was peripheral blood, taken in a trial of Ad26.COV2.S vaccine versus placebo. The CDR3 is CASSETGESLYGYTF. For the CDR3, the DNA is TGTGCCAGCAGTGAAACAGGGGAGAGCCTCTATGGCTACACCTTC.